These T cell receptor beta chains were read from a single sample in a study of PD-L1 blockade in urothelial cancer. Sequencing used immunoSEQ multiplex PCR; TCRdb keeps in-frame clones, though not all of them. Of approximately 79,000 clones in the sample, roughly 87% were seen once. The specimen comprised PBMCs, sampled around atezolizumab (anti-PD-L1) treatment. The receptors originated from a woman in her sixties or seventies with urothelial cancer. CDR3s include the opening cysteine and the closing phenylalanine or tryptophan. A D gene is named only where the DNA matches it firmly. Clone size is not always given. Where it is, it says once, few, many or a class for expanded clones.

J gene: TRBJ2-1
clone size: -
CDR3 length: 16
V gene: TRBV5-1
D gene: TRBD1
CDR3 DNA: TGCGCCAGCAGCTCGCAGGCGGGACAGGGCTACAATGAGCAGTTCTTC
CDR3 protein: CASSSQAGQGYNEQFF

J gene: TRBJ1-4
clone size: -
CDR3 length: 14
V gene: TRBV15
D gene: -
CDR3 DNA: TGTGCCACCAGCAGACCTTTTGGCGGTGAAAAACTGTTTTTT
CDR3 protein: CATSRPFGGEKLFF

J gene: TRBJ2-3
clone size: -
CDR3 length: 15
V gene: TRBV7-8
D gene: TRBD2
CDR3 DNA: TGTGCCAGCAGGAGGACTAGCGGTAACACAGATACGCAGTATTTT
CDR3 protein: CASRRTSGNTDTQYF

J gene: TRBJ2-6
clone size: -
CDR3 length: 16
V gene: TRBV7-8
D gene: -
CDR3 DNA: TGTGCCAGCAGCTTAGCAACGAGCTCTGGGGCCAACGTCCTGACTTTC
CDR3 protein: CASSLATSSGANVLTF

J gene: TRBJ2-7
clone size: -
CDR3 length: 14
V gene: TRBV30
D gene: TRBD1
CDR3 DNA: TGTGCCTGGAGCGGGGGACAGGGAAGAGGGGAGCAGTACTTC
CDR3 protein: CAWSGGQGRGEQYF

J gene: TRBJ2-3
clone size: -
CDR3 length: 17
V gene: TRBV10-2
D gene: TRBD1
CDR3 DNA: TGCGCCAGCAGTGGGATCGGGACAGGAGGAATCTCAGATACGCAGTATTTT
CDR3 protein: CASSGIGTGGISDTQYF

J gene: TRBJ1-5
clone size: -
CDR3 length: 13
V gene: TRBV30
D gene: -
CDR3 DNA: TGTGCCTGGAGTCCGGGGGACAATCAGCCCCAGCATTTT
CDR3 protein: CAWSPGDNQPQHF

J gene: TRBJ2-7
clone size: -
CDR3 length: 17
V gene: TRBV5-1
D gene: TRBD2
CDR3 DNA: TGCGCCAGCAGCTCGCTCTCCAGCGGGGGGGCAGGTTTCGAGCAGTACTTC
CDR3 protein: CASSSLSSGGAGFEQYF

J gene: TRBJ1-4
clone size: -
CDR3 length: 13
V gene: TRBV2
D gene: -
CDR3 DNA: TGTGCCAGCAGTGATTGGAGAAATGAAAAACTGTTTTTT
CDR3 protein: CASSDWRNEKLFF

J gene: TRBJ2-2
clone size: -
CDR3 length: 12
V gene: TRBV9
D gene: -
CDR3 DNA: TGTGCCAGCAGCGCGCTAAGCGGGGAGCTGTTTTTT
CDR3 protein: CASSALSGELFF

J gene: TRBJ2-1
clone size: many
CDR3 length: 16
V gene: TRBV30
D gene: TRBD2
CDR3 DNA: TGTGCCTGGAGTACCATAAGCGGGGGGGTTCTTCATGAGCAGTTCTTC
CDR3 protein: CAWSTISGGVLHEQFF

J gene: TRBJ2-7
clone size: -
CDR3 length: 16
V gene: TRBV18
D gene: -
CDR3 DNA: TGTGCCAGCTCACCGACCACTCGAGCGGGTCCCTACGAGCAGTACTTC
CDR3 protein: CASSPTTRAGPYEQYF

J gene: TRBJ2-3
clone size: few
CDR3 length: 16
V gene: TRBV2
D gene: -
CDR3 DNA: TGTGCCAGCAGAGACCCGGAAGAGGGTCGTGGGGATACGCAGTATTTT
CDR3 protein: CASRDPEEGRGDTQYF

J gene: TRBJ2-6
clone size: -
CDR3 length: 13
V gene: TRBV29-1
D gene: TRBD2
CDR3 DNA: TGCAGCGTTGCTGCCGGGGGGTACAACGTCCTGACTTTC
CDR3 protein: CSVAAGGYNVLTF

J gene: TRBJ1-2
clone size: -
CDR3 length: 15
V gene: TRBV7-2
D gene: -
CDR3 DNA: TGTGCCAGCAGCTTAGTGGGGGCGGCTAACTATGGCTACACCTTC
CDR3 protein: CASSLVGAANYGYTF

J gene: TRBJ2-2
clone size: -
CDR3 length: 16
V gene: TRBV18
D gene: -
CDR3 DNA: TGTGCCAGCTCACACGCTCGGACAACGAACACCGGGGAGCTGTTTTTT
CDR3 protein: CASSHARTTNTGELFF

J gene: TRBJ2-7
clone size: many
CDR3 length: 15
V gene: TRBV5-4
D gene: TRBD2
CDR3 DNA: TGTGCCAGCAGCTCTTGGACTAGCGGGAGGCACGAGCAGTACTTC
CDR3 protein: CASSSWTSGRHEQYF

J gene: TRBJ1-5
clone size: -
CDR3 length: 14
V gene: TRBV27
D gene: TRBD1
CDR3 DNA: TGTGCCAGCAGTTTTCAGGGGGTGGGTCAGCCCCAGCATTTT
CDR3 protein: CASSFQGVGQPQHF

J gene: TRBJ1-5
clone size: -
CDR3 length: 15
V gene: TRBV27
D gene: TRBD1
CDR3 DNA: TGTGCCAGCAGTTCCAGACAGGGCTCGGTCCAGCCCCAGCATTTT
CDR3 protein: CASSSRQGSVQPQHF

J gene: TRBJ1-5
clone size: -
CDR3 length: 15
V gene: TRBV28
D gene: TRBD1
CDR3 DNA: TGTGCCAGCAGGACGACAGGGGGGGGCAATCAGCCCCAGCATTTT
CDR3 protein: CASRTTGGGNQPQHF

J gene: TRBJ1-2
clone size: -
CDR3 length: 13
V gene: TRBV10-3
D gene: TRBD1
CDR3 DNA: TGTGCCATCAGTGCGGGACAGGGGTATGGCTACACCTTC
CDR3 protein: CAISAGQGYGYTF

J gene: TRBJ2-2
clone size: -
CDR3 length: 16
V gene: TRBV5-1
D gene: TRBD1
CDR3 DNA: TGCGCCAGCAGCTTCGGGACAGGGGGGAACACCGGGGAGCTGTTTTTT
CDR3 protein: CASSFGTGGNTGELFF

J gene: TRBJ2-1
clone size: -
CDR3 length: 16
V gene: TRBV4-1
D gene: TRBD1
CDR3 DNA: TGCGCCAGCAGCCTCAGGGACAGGGGTTTTTACAATGAGCAGTTCTTC
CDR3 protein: CASSLRDRGFYNEQFF

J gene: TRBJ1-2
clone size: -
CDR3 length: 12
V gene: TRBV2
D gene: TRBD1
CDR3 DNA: TGTGCCAGCAGTGTCGACTTGAAGACAGGGAGCTTC
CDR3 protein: CASSVDLKTGSF

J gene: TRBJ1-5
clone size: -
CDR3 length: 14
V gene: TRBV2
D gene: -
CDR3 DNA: TGTGCCAGCAAGACTGGTTCTAGCAATCAGCCCCAGCATTTT
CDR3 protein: CASKTGSSNQPQHF

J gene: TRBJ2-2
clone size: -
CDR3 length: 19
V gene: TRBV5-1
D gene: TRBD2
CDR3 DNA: TGCGCCAGCAGCTCCCCCGGGACTAGCGGGGGGCCTTACACCGGGGAGCTGTTTTTT
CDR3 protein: CASSSPGTSGGPYTGELFF

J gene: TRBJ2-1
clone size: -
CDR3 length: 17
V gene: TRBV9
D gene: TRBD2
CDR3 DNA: TGTGCCAGCAGCGGTCGTCAACTAGCGGGGGAGTACAATGAGCAGTTCTTC
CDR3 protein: CASSGRQLAGEYNEQFF

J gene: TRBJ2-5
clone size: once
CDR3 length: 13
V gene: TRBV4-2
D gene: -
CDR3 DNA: TGTGCCAGCAGCCATTATTCCGGGGAGACCCAGTACTTC
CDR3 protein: CASSHYSGETQYF

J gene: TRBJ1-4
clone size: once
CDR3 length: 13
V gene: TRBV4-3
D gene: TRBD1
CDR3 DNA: TGCGCCAGCAGCCAAGCACTTGTGGGACAGCTGTTTTTT
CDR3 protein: CASSQALVGQLFF